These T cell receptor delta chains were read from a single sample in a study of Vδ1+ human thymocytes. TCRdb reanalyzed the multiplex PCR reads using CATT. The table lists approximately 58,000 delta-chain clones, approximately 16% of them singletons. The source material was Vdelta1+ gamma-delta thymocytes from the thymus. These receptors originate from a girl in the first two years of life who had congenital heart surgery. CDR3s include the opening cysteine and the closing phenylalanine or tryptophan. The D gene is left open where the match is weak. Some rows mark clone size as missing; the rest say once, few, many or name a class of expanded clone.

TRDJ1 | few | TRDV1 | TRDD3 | CALGETASFLVGDTPYTDKLIF | TGTGCTCTTGGGGAAACCGCTTCCTTCCTGGTGGGGGATACTCCGTACACCGATAAACTCATCTTT
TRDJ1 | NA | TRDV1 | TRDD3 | CALGVPLNLRGDTRTDKLIF | TGTGCTCTTGGGGTCCCCCTGAACCTAAGGGGGGATACGCGCACCGATAAACTCATCTTT
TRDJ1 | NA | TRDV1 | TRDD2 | CALGEFKVFLRASGARYTDKLIF | TGTGCTCTTGGGGAATTCAAGGTATTCCTACGCGCTTCGGGGGCCAGGTACACCGATAAACTCATCTTT
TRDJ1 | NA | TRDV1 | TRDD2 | CALGAQPFLRGGLYTDKLIF | TGTGCTCTTGGGGCGCAACCCTTCCTACGTGGGGGGCTGTACACCGATAAACTCATCTTT
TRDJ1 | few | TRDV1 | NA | CALGEPVGAILRYTDKLIF | TGTGCTCTTGGGGAACCCGTTGGGGCCATCCTACGGTACACCGATAAACTCATCTTT
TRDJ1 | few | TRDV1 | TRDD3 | CALGGAKYWGSHHTDKLIF | TGTGCTCTTGGGGGAGCAAAGTACTGGGGCTCTCACCACACCGATAAACTCATCTTT
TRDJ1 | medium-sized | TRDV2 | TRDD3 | CACVGGMYTDKLIF | TGTGCCTGTGTAGGGGGGATGTACACCGATAAACTCATCTTT
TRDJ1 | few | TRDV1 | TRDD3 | CALGHPIGDPLLGDMYTDKLIF | TGTGCTCTTGGGCATCCGATAGGGGACCCTTTACTGGGGGATATGTACACCGATAAACTCATCTTT
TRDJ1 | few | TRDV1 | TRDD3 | CALGELAYLVLGDRGPSYTDKLIF | TGTGCTCTTGGGGAACTAGCATACCTGGTACTGGGGGATAGGGGCCCTTCGTACACCGATAAACTCATCTTT
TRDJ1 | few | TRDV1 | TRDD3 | CALGENSASPLLGDTRAFDTDKLIF | TGTGCTCTTGGGGAAAACTCTGCAAGTCCCTTACTGGGGGATACGCGGGCCTTTGACACCGATAAACTCATCTTT
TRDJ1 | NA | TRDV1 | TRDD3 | CALGELAYGGYPTDKLIF | TGTGCTCTTGGGGAACTAGCCTACGGGGGATACCCGACCGATAAACTCATCTTT
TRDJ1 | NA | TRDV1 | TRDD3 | CALGELRLWPQDWGTGADKLIF | TGTGCTCTTGGGGAACTGAGGCTTTGGCCCCAGGACTGGGGGACCGGGGCCGATAAACTCATCTTT
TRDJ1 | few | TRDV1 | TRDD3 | CALGDRYWGIPVRAKYTDKLIF | TGTGCTCTTGGGGATCGATACTGGGGGATCCCCGTACGGGCCAAGTACACCGATAAACTCATCTTT
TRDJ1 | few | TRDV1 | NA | CALGKSSLPPFAQASTDKLIF | TGTGCTCTTGGGAAATCATCCCTACCTCCTTTTGCCCAAGCCTCCACCGATAAACTCATCTTT
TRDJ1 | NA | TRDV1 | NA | CALGEFYWRGREYTDKLIF | TGTGCTCTTGGGGAATTTTACTGGCGGGGGAGGGAGTACACCGATAAACTCATCTTT
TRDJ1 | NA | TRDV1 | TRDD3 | CALGETRTGGPYTDKLIF | TGTGCTCTTGGGGAGACCCGCACTGGGGGACCATACACCGATAAACTCATCTTT
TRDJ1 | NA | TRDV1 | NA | CALGDPSILGPVDKLIF | TGTGCTCTTGGGGACCCTTCCATACTGGGGCCGGTAGATAAACTCATCTTT
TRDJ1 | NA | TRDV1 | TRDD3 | CALGELASSLGDGMKLIF | TGTGCTCTTGGGGAACTAGCATCTTCTCTGGGGGATGGAATGAAACTCATCTTT
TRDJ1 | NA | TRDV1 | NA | CALGEVTPGYTDKLIF | TGTGCTCTTGGGGAAGTCACTCCCGGGTACACCGATAAACTCATCTTT
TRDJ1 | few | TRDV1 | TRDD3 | CALGEPYPFLGVGDPPRRLYTDKLIF | TGTGCTCTTGGGGAACCCTACCCTTTTCTCGGAGTGGGGGACCCGCCGCGGCGCTTGTACACCGATAAACTCATCTTT
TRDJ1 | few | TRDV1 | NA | CALGELIHPGGTDKLIF | TGTGCTCTTGGGGAACTAATCCATCCGGGAGGCACCGATAAACTCATCTTT
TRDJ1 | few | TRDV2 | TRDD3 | CACDNVLGDVDTDKLIF | TGTGCCTGTGACAATGTACTGGGGGACGTTGACACCGATAAACTCATCTTT
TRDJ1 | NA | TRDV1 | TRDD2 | CALGVHHSYLLINVKLIF | TGTGCTCTTGGGGTACACCATTCCTACCTCCTCATCAACGTTAAACTCATCTTT
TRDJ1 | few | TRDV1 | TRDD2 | CALGEPLSYRGFRDTDKLIF | TGTGCTCTTGGGGAACCGCTTTCCTACCGGGGGTTCAGAGACACCGATAAACTCATCTTT
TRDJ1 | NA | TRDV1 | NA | CALGTIPSYKGDTFPPIIF | TGTGCCCTTGGGACCATACCTTCCTACAAGGGGGATACGTTTCCACCGATTATCTTT